This is a list of T cell receptor beta chains from one sample in a study of blood T cell repertoires in COVID-19. The method was immunoSEQ multiplex PCR; TCRdb's version includes in-frame clones alone and lacks a portion of them. The repertoire includes 60,000 to 90,000 clones, around 85% of them detected once, and around 5.1% sits in the top ten. Sequenced: peripheral blood. These receptors were obtained from a woman older than 75 with active or convalescent COVID-19. CDR3s include the opening cysteine and the closing phenylalanine or tryptophan. A D gene is named only where the DNA matches it firmly. Clone size, where shown, is once, few, many, or a class for clones that have expanded.

>-|TRBV6-2/TRBV6-3|17|TRBD1|TRBJ1-5
TGTGCCAGCAGTTTGAGGCTTGGACAGGGAAGAGATCAGCCCCAGCATTTT
CASSLRLGQGRDQPQHF
>few|TRBV6-5|15|TRBD1|TRBJ1-1
TGTGCCAGCAGTTACTCCGGACAGGGGACGACTGAAGCTTTCTTT
CASSYSGQGTTEAFF
>once|TRBV9|15|TRBD2|TRBJ2-3
TGTGCCAGCAGCATTAGCGGGGGGGGAACAGATACGCAGTATTTT
CASSISGGGTDTQYF
>once|TRBV6-5|15|TRBD2|TRBJ2-7
TGTGCCAGCACCCGGGAGGGAGGGGCCTCCTACGAGCAGTACTTC
CASTREGGASYEQYF
>once|TRBV6-1|11|-|TRBJ2-3
TGTGCCAGCAGTGATCGGGGGACGCAGTATTTT
CASSDRGTQYF
>-|TRBV6-6|12|-|TRBJ2-3
TGTGCCAGCAGGGCGGGCACAGATACGCAGTATTTT
CASRAGTDTQYF
>-|TRBV5-4|14|-|TRBJ2-7
TGTGCCAGCAGCCTTAGGGGCCCGTCCTACGAGCAGTACTTC
CASSLRGPSYEQYF
>once|TRBV5-8|16|-|TRBJ2-3
TGTGCCAGCAGCTTGTTTGGGGGGGCCGACACAGATACGCAGTATTTT
CASSLFGGADTDTQYF
>-|TRBV11-2|15|TRBD2|TRBJ2-5
TGTGCCAGCAGCTTACCTAGCGGGAGACAAGAGACCCAGTACTTC
CASSLPSGRQETQYF
>-|TRBV10-3|15|TRBD1|TRBJ2-2
TGTGCCATCAGTGAGGACGACAGGGCCACCGGGGAGCTGTTTTTT
CAISEDDRATGELFF
>-|TRBV7-2|14|-|TRBJ2-7
TGTGCCAGCAGCTTGTGGCAGGGGGAGGCCGAGCAGTACTTC
CASSLWQGEAEQYF
>-|TRBV4-3|14|-|TRBJ1-2
TGCGCCAGCAGGTCCCCGGAGAGAAACTATGGCTACACCTTC
CASRSPERNYGYTF
>-|TRBV7-2|17|TRBD1|TRBJ1-3
TGTGCCAGCAGCCCGGGACAGGGGCGACCCTCTGGAAACACCATATATTTT
CASSPGQGRPSGNTIYF
>-|TRBV7-2|16|TRBD2|TRBJ2-3
TGTGCCAGCAGCTTAAGACTAGCGGGGCTGGGCGATACGCAGTATTTT
CASSLRLAGLGDTQYF
>-|TRBV29-1|16|TRBD2|TRBJ2-5
TGCAGCGTTGACCCTAGGACTAGCGGGAGTGTCGAGACCCAGTACTTC
CSVDPRTSGSVETQYF
>-|TRBV7-2|13|-|TRBJ2-6
TGTGCCAGCAGCTTCGGTGGGGCCAACGTCCTGACTTTC
CASSFGGANVLTF
>-|TRBV7-6|14|-|TRBJ2-2
TGTGCCAGCAGAAAAACATCGAACACCGGGGAGCTGTTTTTT
CASRKTSNTGELFF
>-|TRBV7-2|15|-|TRBJ1-1
TGTGCCAGCAGCTTATCATGGGGCCGGAACACTGAAGCTTTCTTT
CASSLSWGRNTEAFF
>-|TRBV9|17|TRBD1|TRBJ1-5
TGTGCCAGCAGCGAGGGGGCCGGTTATTATAGCAATCAGCCCCAGCATTTT
CASSEGAGYYSNQPQHF
>once|TRBV5-1|16|-|TRBJ2-5
TGCGCCAGCAGCTGGGGGGTGACCCGTCTCCAAGAGACCCAGTACTTC
CASSWGVTRLQETQYF
>-|TRBV5-6|13|-|TRBJ2-3
TGTGCCAGCAGCTTTGCATCATACGGTACGCAGTATTTT
CASSFASYGTQYF
>-|TRBV18|13|-|TRBJ1-2
TGTGCCAGCTCACCACCAACGGTCTATGGCTACACCTTC
CASSPPTVYGYTF
>-|TRBV12-3/TRBV12-4|13|TRBD1|TRBJ1-5
TGTGCCAGCGGGACAGGGAGCAATCAGCCCCAGCATTTT
CASGTGSNQPQHF
>few|TRBV4-2|16|TRBD1|TRBJ1-1
TGTGCCAGCAGCCGACCCGGACAGGGGGCGCAAAGTGTGGCTTTCTTT
CASSRPGQGAQSVAFF
>-|TRBV19|12|TRBD1|TRBJ2-7
TGTGCCACCGGGACAGCGTCCTACGAGCAGTACTTC
CATGTASYEQYF
>many|TRBV10-2|15|-|TRBJ2-1
TGCGCCAGCAGTGCCACCCTTGAGGCCTACAATGAGCAGTTCTTC
CASSATLEAYNEQFF
>once|TRBV28|20|TRBD2|TRBJ2-1
TGTGCCAGCAGTTTATTGGCGGGGCTAGCGGGAGGGCCCTCTAGTCATGAGCAGTTCTTC
CASSLLAGLAGGPSSHEQFF
>-|TRBV2|14|TRBD2|TRBJ2-5
TGTGCCAGCGCGACTAGCGGGGGGAAAGAGACCCAGTACTTC
CASATSGGKETQYF
>-|TRBV10-3|14|TRBD1|TRBJ2-3
TGTGCCATCAGAAGGGGGCGGAACACAGATACGCAGTATTTT
CAIRRGRNTDTQYF
>-|TRBV5-6|16|-|TRBJ1-6
TGTGCCACCAATACCCGATTCGGCGGCAATAATTCACCCCTCCACTTT
CATNTRFGGNNSPLHF
>-|TRBV29-1|10|-|TRBJ1-2
TGCAGCGTTGAAGCAGGGGGCTACACCTTC
CSVEAGGYTF
>-|TRBV6-5|15|TRBD2|TRBJ2-7
TGTGCCAGCAGTTACTCAAGCGGGAGAGGACACGAGCAGTACTTC
CASSYSSGRGHEQYF
>-|TRBV5-1|14|TRBD1|TRBJ2-2
TGCGCCAGCGAGGGACAGGGGTACACCGGGGAGCTGTTTTTT
CASEGQGYTGELFF
>-|TRBV24-1|13|-|TRBJ1-1
TGTGCCACCAGTGGCGGGGAGATCACTGAAGCTTTCTTT
CATSGGEITEAFF